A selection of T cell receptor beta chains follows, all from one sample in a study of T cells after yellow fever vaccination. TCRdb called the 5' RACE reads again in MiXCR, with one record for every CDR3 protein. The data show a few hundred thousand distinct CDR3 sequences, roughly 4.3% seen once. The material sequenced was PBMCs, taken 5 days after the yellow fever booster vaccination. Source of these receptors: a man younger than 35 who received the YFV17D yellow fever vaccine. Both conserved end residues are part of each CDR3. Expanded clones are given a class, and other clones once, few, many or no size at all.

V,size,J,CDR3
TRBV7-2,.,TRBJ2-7,CASSHPRGTSGGQISYEQYF
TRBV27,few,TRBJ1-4,CASSLKTNEKLFF
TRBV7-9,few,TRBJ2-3,CASSSRTSGGPYLAQYF
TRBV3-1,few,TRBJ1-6,CASSEVGGASPLHF
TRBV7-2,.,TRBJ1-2,CASSSPGSRDGYTF
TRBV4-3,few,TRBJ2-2,CASSQSGGHTGELFF
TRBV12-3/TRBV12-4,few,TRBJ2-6,CASSLLSVQSGANVLTF
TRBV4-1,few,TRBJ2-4,CASSQVRGDIQYF
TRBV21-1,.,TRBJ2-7,CASSKVVGPSLYEQYF
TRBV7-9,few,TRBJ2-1,CASSSSSGRGGEQFF
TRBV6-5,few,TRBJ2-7,CASSYSSGTGTYEQYF
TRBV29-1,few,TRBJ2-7,CSASGPGTYEQYF
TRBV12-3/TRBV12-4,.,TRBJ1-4,CASSPWDSPRDGLFF
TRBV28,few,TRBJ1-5,CASSLSSPLQHF
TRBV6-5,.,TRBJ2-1,CASTAPGGSQFF
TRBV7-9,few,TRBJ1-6,CASSAIGTNSPLHF
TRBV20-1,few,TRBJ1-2,CSASSATNYGYTF
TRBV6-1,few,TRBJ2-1,CASSPTIAYNEQFF
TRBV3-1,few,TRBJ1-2,CASSRESYGYTF
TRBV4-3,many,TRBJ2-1,CASSQVKGNNEQFF
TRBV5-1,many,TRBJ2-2,CASRARGIRSNTGELFF
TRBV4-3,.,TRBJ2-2,CASSHGTRLFPGELFF
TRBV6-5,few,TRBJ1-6,CASSYAGQGNSPLHF
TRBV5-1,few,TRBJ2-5,CASSVGFNGETQYF
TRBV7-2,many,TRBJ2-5,CASSFPTSGEETQYF
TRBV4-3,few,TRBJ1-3,CASSQDQGTPSGNTIYF
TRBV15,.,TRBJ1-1,CATSSYRGAGTEAFF
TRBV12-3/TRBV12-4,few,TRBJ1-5,CASSPEGSNQPQHF
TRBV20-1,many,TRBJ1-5,CSSGDPSNQPQHF
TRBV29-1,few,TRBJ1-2,CSARTGQYGYTF
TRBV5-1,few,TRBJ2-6,CASSLVDRGYGANVLTF
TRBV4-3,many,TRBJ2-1,CASSQPSGGRNEQFF